Listed below are T cell receptor beta chains from one sample, sequenced in a study of shared T cell receptors in the human thymus. Measured with immunoSEQ multiplex PCR; TCRdb has only the in-frame clones, and not every one. The repertoire holds about 660,000 clones, with around 89% as singletons. These sequences were also reported in another study, on human thymus T cells.

Sequencing input: thymocytes. The receptors were sampled from a boy less than two years old with a congenital heart defect. The CDR3 runs from the conserved cysteine through the conserved F or W. Each record gives: CDR3 length, J gene, V gene, clone size, D gene, CDR3 DNA, CDR3 protein. A D gene is named only where the DNA matches it firmly. Clone size appears in some rows only: once, few, many, or a class for an expanded clone.

length: 17; J: TRBJ1-2; V: TRBV30; size: NA; D: NA; DNA: TGTGCCTGGTTTCGTAGCGTCAGGGAGGACGGGGGGTATGGCTACACCTTC; CDR3: CAWFRSVREDGGYGYTF
length: 16; J: TRBJ2-7; V: TRBV11-2; size: NA; D: TRBD2; DNA: TGTGCCAGCAGCTTAGAGGAGGCGGGAGGTAGTCCCGAGCAGTACTTC; CDR3: CASSLEEAGGSPEQYF
length: 15; J: TRBJ2-1; V: TRBV5-4; size: NA; D: NA; DNA: TGTGCCAGCAGCTTGGGCCGGCTAGCAGCCGGTGAGCAGTTCTTC; CDR3: CASSLGRLAAGEQFF
length: 15; J: TRBJ1-6; V: TRBV27; size: NA; D: TRBD1; DNA: TGTGCCAGCAGTTCCGGGACAGGGAATAATTCACCCCTCCACTTT; CDR3: CASSSGTGNNSPLHF
length: 15; J: TRBJ2-7; V: TRBV27; size: NA; D: NA; DNA: TGTGCCAGCAGTCCACGGTCCCGTGGGAGGAACGAGCAGTACTTC; CDR3: CASSPRSRGRNEQYF
length: 14; J: TRBJ1-3; V: TRBV12-5; size: NA; D: NA; DNA: TGTGCTAGTGGGACTAAGGTGTCTGGAAACACCATATATTTT; CDR3: CASGTKVSGNTIYF
length: 12; J: TRBJ2-1; V: TRBV11-3; size: NA; D: NA; DNA: TGTGCCAGCAGCTTCGACAGGAGGAGGCAGTTCTTC; CDR3: CASSFDRRRQFF
length: 14; J: TRBJ2-4; V: TRBV5-4; size: few; D: NA; DNA: TGTGCCAGCAGCTTGGACTCCCCCGCGGACATTCAGTACTTC; CDR3: CASSLDSPADIQYF
length: 15; J: TRBJ2-7; V: TRBV14; size: NA; D: TRBD1; DNA: TGTGCCAGCAGCCCGGACAGGGGGCACACCTACGAGCAGTACTTC; CDR3: CASSPDRGHTYEQYF
length: 18; J: TRBJ2-1; V: TRBV7-2; size: NA; D: TRBD2; DNA: TGTGCCAGCAGCTTAGATGGGCATACTAGCGGGAGGAACAATGAGCAGTTCTTC; CDR3: CASSLDGHTSGRNNEQFF
length: 15; J: TRBJ1-4; V: TRBV21-1; size: NA; D: NA; DNA: TGTGCCAGCAGCCCAATGGGACAGGGGAATGAAAAACTGTTTTTT; CDR3: CASSPMGQGNEKLFF
length: 18; J: TRBJ2-1; V: TRBV12-5; size: NA; D: NA; DNA: TGTGCTAGTGGTTTGGTAGGGTGGGGCGCGAAGCGGGCAAATGAGCAGTTCTTC; CDR3: CASGLVGWGAKRANEQFF
length: 14; J: TRBJ1-2; V: TRBV27; size: once; D: NA; DNA: TGTGCCAGCAGTTTAAACCTTGTTTCTAATGGCTACACCTTC; CDR3: CASSLNLVSNGYTF
length: 18; J: TRBJ2-3; V: TRBV4-1; size: once; D: TRBD1; DNA: TGCGCCAGCAGCCAAACTCTCGGACCGGGACAGGGGCCCGATACGCAGTATTTT; CDR3: CASSQTLGPGQGPDTQYF
length: 16; J: TRBJ2-3; V: TRBV6-6; size: NA; D: NA; DNA: TGTGCCAGCAGCGACCCCTGGCGGGATCCCCTCGATACGCAGTATTTT; CDR3: CASSDPWRDPLDTQYF
length: 13; J: TRBJ1-2; V: TRBV14; size: NA; D: TRBD1; DNA: TGTGCCAGCGGCTCGGACAGGGGGGGTGGCTACACCTTC; CDR3: CASGSDRGGGYTF
length: 14; J: TRBJ2-7; V: TRBV7-6; size: few; D: NA; DNA: TGTGCCAGCAGCTTAATAAACGGGATGTACGAGCAGTACTTC; CDR3: CASSLINGMYEQYF
length: 13; J: TRBJ2-7; V: TRBV2; size: NA; D: TRBD2; DNA: TGTGCCAGAGGACTAGCGGGACCCTCTGCGGACTACTTC; CDR3: CARGLAGPSADYF
length: 18; J: TRBJ2-7; V: TRBV23-1; size: NA; D: TRBD1; DNA: TGCGCCAGCAGTCAATCCGAGGTAGAGACAGGGGGCACCTACGAGCAGTACTTC; CDR3: CASSQSEVETGGTYEQYF
length: 18; J: TRBJ1-5; V: TRBV27; size: NA; D: NA; DNA: TGTGCCAGCAGTTTTTCCCCAGGGAGGGCATCCGCAAATCAGCCCCAGCATTTT; CDR3: CASSFSPGRASANQPQHF
length: 17; J: TRBJ2-3; V: TRBV4-2; size: NA; D: TRBD1; DNA: TGTGCCAGCAGCCACCTCCCGGGACAGGGGGTGACAGATACGCAGTATTTT; CDR3: CASSHLPGQGVTDTQYF
length: 21; J: TRBJ2-1; V: TRBV29-1; size: NA; D: TRBD2; DNA: TGCAGCGTTGAAGATCACTTTGGACTAGCGGGAGGACTAAGCTCCTACAATGAGCAGTTCTTC; CDR3: CSVEDHFGLAGGLSSYNEQFF
length: 16; J: TRBJ2-5; V: TRBV6-6; size: NA; D: TRBD2; DNA: TGTGCCAGCATTAATATGACTAGCGGGAGCGGTGAGACCCAGTACTTC; CDR3: CASINMTSGSGETQYF
length: 14; J: TRBJ1-4; V: TRBV14; size: few; D: NA; DNA: TGTGCCAGCAGCCAAGATGCAGGGATTGAAAAACTGTTTTTT; CDR3: CASSQDAGIEKLFF
length: 16; J: TRBJ2-7; V: TRBV5-4; size: NA; D: TRBD2; DNA: TGTGCCAGCAGCGACGGCCACGCGGGAGGGCTCTACGAGCAGTACTTC; CDR3: CASSDGHAGGLYEQYF
length: 16; J: TRBJ2-7; V: TRBV6-6; size: NA; D: TRBD2; DNA: TGTGCCAGCAGCCGCCTTCGGAGCGGGAGACCCCACGAGCAGTACTTC; CDR3: CASSRLRSGRPHEQYF
length: 15; J: TRBJ2-5; V: TRBV6-1; size: NA; D: TRBD1; DNA: TGTGCCAGCAGGGCCCGGGACAGGGGCCAAGAGACCCAGTACTTC; CDR3: CASRARDRGQETQYF
length: 12; J: TRBJ1-2; V: TRBV30; size: NA; D: NA; DNA: TGTGCCTGGAGGGAGGGACTTTCGGTGTATGCCTTC; CDR3: CAWREGLSVYAF
length: 13; J: TRBJ2-7; V: TRBV6-1; size: few; D: NA; DNA: TGTGCCAGCAGTGGAGCTCCTACCTACGAGCAGTACTTC; CDR3: CASSGAPTYEQYF
length: 15; J: TRBJ2-1; V: TRBV7-7; size: NA; D: TRBD2; DNA: TGTGCTAGCAGCCTAGGGACTAGCGGATACAATGAGCAGTTCTTC; CDR3: CASSLGTSGYNEQFF
length: 17; J: TRBJ2-5; V: TRBV21-1; size: NA; D: NA; DNA: TGTGCCAGCACCCCTAAGGGCTCCAGGGCAAGGCAAGAGACCCAGTACTTC; CDR3: CASTPKGSRARQETQYF
length: 15; J: TRBJ2-7; V: TRBV6-5; size: NA; D: TRBD2; DNA: TGTGCCAGCAGTCGATCTAGCGGACAATTCTACGAGCAGTACTTC; CDR3: CASSRSSGQFYEQYF
length: 17; J: TRBJ2-3; V: TRBV5-6; size: NA; D: NA; DNA: TGTGCCAGCAGCTTGAGGCGGGGCCAACCTTACACAGATACGCAGTATTTT; CDR3: CASSLRRGQPYTDTQYF
length: 15; J: TRBJ2-2; V: TRBV7-7; size: NA; D: NA; DNA: TGTGCCAGCAAAGGGCGGGATGGGGGCACCGGGGAGCTGTTTTTT; CDR3: CASKGRDGGTGELFF
length: 17; J: TRBJ1-2; V: TRBV7-8; size: once; D: NA; DNA: TGTGCCAGCAGCTTAGTTCGAATGGCCGGAGCTAACTATGGCTACACCTTC; CDR3: CASSLVRMAGANYGYTF
length: 14; J: TRBJ1-1; V: TRBV7-8; size: NA; D: TRBD1; DNA: TGTGCCAGCAGCGTAACTACAGGGGTCACTGAAGCTTTCTTT; CDR3: CASSVTTGVTEAFF
length: 15; J: TRBJ2-7; V: TRBV13; size: NA; D: NA; DNA: TGTGCCAGCAGCTTAGGACATTCTAGCTCCTACGAGCAGTACTTC; CDR3: CASSLGHSSSYEQYF
length: 18; J: TRBJ2-7; V: TRBV7-8; size: NA; D: TRBD2; DNA: TGTGCCAGCAGCTTAGCCCCCCTATTGAGCGGGAGGGCCGATGAGCAGTACTTC; CDR3: CASSLAPLLSGRADEQYF
length: 13; J: TRBJ1-5; V: TRBV7-6; size: NA; D: NA; DNA: TGTGCCAGCAGCGCAAGGGGGGGTCAGCCCCAGCATTTT; CDR3: CASSARGGQPQHF
length: 15; J: TRBJ2-1; V: TRBV30; size: once; D: TRBD2; DNA: TGTGCCTGGAGGACTAGCGGGAGTAGGTACGGTGAGCAGTTCTTC; CDR3: CAWRTSGSRYGEQFF
length: 17; J: TRBJ2-2; V: TRBV19; size: NA; D: NA; DNA: TGTGCCAGTAGTACTGGGTTGGTGCCAGGGTGGTCTCGGGAGCTGTTTTTT; CDR3: CASSTGLVPGWSRELFF
length: 17; J: TRBJ2-5; V: TRBV15; size: once; D: TRBD1; DNA: TGTGCCACCAGCAGAGATTGCGGACAGGGGGGTGGAGAGACCCAGTACTTC; CDR3: CATSRDCGQGGGETQYF
length: 16; J: TRBJ2-3; V: TRBV9; size: NA; D: TRBD2; DNA: TGTGCCAGCAGCGTAAGCGGGAGGGTGGGCGCAGATACGCAGTATTTT; CDR3: CASSVSGRVGADTQYF
length: 17; J: TRBJ1-4; V: TRBV4-2; size: NA; D: NA; DNA: TGTGCCAGCAGCCAAGATCTGCAGTTCGCAACTAATGAAAAACTGTTTTTT; CDR3: CASSQDLQFATNEKLFF
length: 18; J: TRBJ1-2; V: TRBV18; size: NA; D: TRBD1; DNA: TGTGCCAGCTCACCTCATACCTTGGACAGGCGAGCTAACTATGGCTACACCTTC; CDR3: CASSPHTLDRRANYGYTF
length: 13; J: TRBJ2-7; V: TRBV2; size: NA; D: NA; DNA: TGTGCCAGCAGTGACGACTGCTCCTACGAGCAGTACTTC; CDR3: CASSDDCSYEQYF
length: 15; J: TRBJ1-2; V: TRBV7-9; size: NA; D: NA; DNA: TGTGCCAGCAGCTCTACGGGACACCCTAACTATGGCTACACCTTC; CDR3: CASSSTGHPNYGYTF